The 30 T cell receptor beta chains in this list originate from one sample, sequenced in a study of CD8 T cells in ankylosing spondylitis. Study observations and caveats: Blood from ankylosing spondylitis patients appeared to carry a characteristic roughly 8-variant TCR beta motif.

For these receptors, no antigen is known. From the 5' RACE reads, TCRdb called clonotypes with MiXCR, one entry per CDR3 protein. The table lists 750,000 to 850,000 distinct CDR3 sequences, 10% to 15% of them singletons, with under 0.6% in the top ten. Material: blood, either unsorted or a sorted T cell fraction (not recorded which). Receptors originate from a male donor with ankylosing spondylitis.

The V call is TRBV11-2, the J call TRBJ2-1; D is unresolved. V lost 4 bases and J lost 9, with 10 bases in between. Germline V gives CDR1 SGHAT, CDR2 FQNNGV. This CDR3 has 12 amino acids. This CDR3 reads CASSSGGREQFF. CDR3 nucleotide sequence: TGTGCCAGCAGCTCAGGTGGACGTGAGCAGTTCTTC.

This clonotype was seen many times. The chain recombines TRBV6-5 with TRBJ2-7; 8 positions agree with TRBD2. The CDR3 has 15 amino acids. V lost 0 bases and J lost 2; bases outside the gene matches: 3. CDR1 is MNHEY, CDR2 SVGAGI, per germline. The CDR3, as DNA: TGTGCCAGCAGTTACTCAGCCGGGGGGGCCTACGAGCAGTACTTC. It codes for CASSYSAGGAYEQYF.

The chain has TRBV20-1 and TRBJ2-1; either TRBD1 or TRBD2 may fit D (5 bases each). V lost 6 bases and J 0 bases, leaving 15 bases between the germline ends. Germline V lookup: CDR1 DFQATT, CDR2 SNEGSKA (reference sequence). The CDR3 is made up of 15 amino acids. The CDR3 sequence is CSANRGPSSYNEQFF. The CDR3 bases are TGCAGTGCGAATAGGGGACCTAGCTCCTACAATGAGCAGTTCTTC.

The chain uses TRBV3-1 and TRBJ2-7; the D is unclear. Trimming took off 1 base at V and 0 bases at J, with 10 bases between the two ends. The V gene's germline CDR1 is LGHDT and CDR2 YNNKEL (reference sequence). This CDR3 has 15 amino acids. The CDR3 loop reads CASSQVPVSSYEQYF. The CDR3 region has the DNA TGTGCCAGCAGCCAAGTCCCGGTGAGCTCCTACGAGCAGTACTTC.

This clonotype has a handful of counts. This chain connects TRBV24-1 to TRBJ1-2; 7 bases are a match to TRBD1. The V and J ends lost 4 bases and 2 bases, in that order; junction bases with no gene match: 3. Germline loops: CDR1 KGHDR, CDR2 SFDVKD. The CDR3 runs to 14 residues. The CDR3 nucleotides read TGTGCCACCAGTGACCGGGACAGAAACTATGGCTACACCTTC. Its translation: CATSDRDRNYGYTF.

This clonotype occurred a few times. The chain has TRBV4-2 and TRBJ1-5, with 8 bases that match TRBD1. CDR1 and CDR2 (germline): LGHNA, YNFKEQ. V trimming: 0 bases; J trimming: 5 bases; junction bases outside the gene matches: 9. This CDR3 spans 17 amino acids. Here the CDR3 reads CASSQERAGGPDQPQHF. The CDR3 DNA reads as TGTGCCAGCAGCCAAGAGCGCGCAGGGGGCCCTGATCAGCCCCAGCATTTT.

This clonotype came up many times. This chain joins TRBV29-1 and TRBJ2-3; TRBD1 is a possible D gene (7 bases). Trimming stripped 3 bases from V and 4 bases from J, with 11 bases between. The CDR3 is 13 residues long. Germline CDR1 SQVTM, CDR2 ANQGSEA. This CDR3 reads CSVEARGADTQYF. CDR3 DNA sequence: TGCAGCGTTGAGGCCAGGGGGGCAGATACGCAGTATTTT.

This clonotype was detected a few times. This chain connects TRBV9 to TRBJ2-7; TRBD1 matches at 12 bases. From germline, CDR1 is SGDLS and CDR2 YYNGEE. This CDR3 comprises 15 residues. Losses at the gene ends were 1 base for V and 6 bases for J; bases not matched to a gene: 5. The CDR3: CASSVLGQGASEQYF. Here the CDR3 DNA reads TGTGCCAGCAGCGTACTGGGACAGGGGGCAAGCGAGCAGTACTTC.

This clonotype was counted between two and nine times. CDR3 sequence reads: CAWSVPATGSNEKLFF. The DNA of the CDR3 is TGTGCCTGGAGTGTACCCGCGACAGGGTCTAATGAAAAACTGTTTTTT. This chain connects TRBV30 to TRBJ1-4; 7 bases align to TRBD1. After removal of 0 bases from V and 3 bases from J, the junction contained 7 bases not matched to a gene. The CDR3 covers 16 residues. CDR1 GTSNPN and CDR2 SVGIG come from the germline V gene (reference sequence).

This clonotype showed up just a few times. This rearrangement joins TRBV20-1 to TRBJ2-1; tentative D call: TRBD2 (6 bases). There are 15 residues in the CDR3. The germline V gene has CDR1 DFQATT and CDR2 SNEGSKA (reference sequence). V was clipped by 5 bases and J by 8 bases, with 22 bases between them. Here the CDR3 DNA reads TGCAGTGCTTACATTTTCGGGAGCGTCGCCGATGAGCAGTTCTTC. This translates into CSAYIFGSVADEQFF.

The V call is TRBV20-1, the J call TRBJ2-4; D is ambiguous. The V gene's germline CDR1 is DFQATT and CDR2 SNEGSKA (reference sequence). This CDR3 spans 13 amino acids. V dropped 0 bases and J dropped 7 bases, with 10 bases sitting between them. The CDR3 DNA reads TGCAGTGCTAGAGACCCTAGTTGGAACATTCAGTACTTC. Protein: CSARDPSWNIQYF.

The V and J genes are TRBV21-1 and TRBJ2-5; the table's TRBD1 call for D was not verified on the DNA. TRBV21-1 is a pseudogene locus. The CDR3 consists of 16 residues. In nucleotides, the CDR3 is TGTGCCAGCAGCAAAGGGTCCGGGCAATCACACGAGACCCAGTACTTC. Translation gives CASSKGSGQSHETQYF.

The rearrangement joins TRBV6-1 to TRBJ2-3; 11 bases map to TRBD2. The CDR3 has 15 amino acids. Germline V gene sequence: CDR1 MNHNS, CDR2 SASEGT. V gave up 9 bases and J gave up 2 bases; unmatched junction bases: 7. This CDR3 is CARRGTSGHTDTQYF. The CDR3 DNA is TGTGCCAGAAGAGGGACTAGCGGCCACACAGATACGCAGTATTTT.

The sample holds a few counts of this clonotype. The V and J genes are TRBV6-1 and TRBJ2-5; 7 bases map to TRBD2. V shed 6 bases, J shed 1 base, and the junction held 11 bases outside the gene matches. The CDR3 has 16 amino acids. Germline loops: CDR1 MNHNS, CDR2 SASEGT. The CDR3, as DNA: TGTGCCAGCAGCACCTCCCTAGCGGCATTCCAAGAGACCCAGTACTTC. Protein sequence: CASSTSLAAFQETQYF.

This clonotype has ten or more counts. The rearrangement joins TRBV5-5 to TRBJ1-6; a possible D gene is TRBD1 (5 bases). This CDR3 region has 17 residues. V lost 2 bases to trimming and J lost 10 bases, with 22 bases between them. The germline V gene encodes CDR1 SGHKS and CDR2 YYEKEE (reference sequence). CDR3 in DNA: TGTGCCAGCAGCTTCCGCGTCATAAGGGGTATGGAATCACCCCTCCACTTT. Residues: CASSFRVIRGMESPLHF.

V and J are TRBV7-9 and TRBJ2-1; D possibly uses TRBD1 or TRBD2 (5 bases each). V was pared by 5 bases and J by 3 bases, with 11 bases between. The CDR3 consists of 14 residues. CDR1 SEHNR and CDR2 FQNEAQ come from the germline V gene (reference sequence). As DNA, the CDR3 is TGTGCCAGCAGCACCCGGGACCTCTACAATGAGCAGTTCTTC. Translated: CASSTRDLYNEQFF.

This clonotype was seen a handful of times. This sequence joins TRBV6-1 and TRBJ1-1; the D is unclear. This CDR3 contains 14 residues. Germline V gene sequence: CDR1 MNHNS, CDR2 SASEGT. The V end lost 2 bases, the J end lost 6 bases, and 13 bases lay between the germline ends. CDR3 protein: CASSEIPSRAEAFF. CDR3 bases: TGTGCCAGCAGTGAAATTCCAAGTCGGGCTGAAGCTTTCTTT.

This clonotype was seen more than once but under ten times. The chain is built from TRBV29-1 and TRBJ2-1, with 8 bases matching TRBD2. The J segment lost 4 bases and the V segment lost 8 bases, leaving 13 bases of the junction unmatched. There are 15 residues in the CDR3. From germline, CDR1 is SQVTM and CDR2 ANQGSEA. CDR3 DNA: TGCAGCCTTACTTGGCTAGCGGGTATATACAATGAGCAGTTCTTC. Its translation: CSLTWLAGIYNEQFF.

Many counts were recorded for this clonotype. This chain uses TRBV7-2 with TRBJ1-5; D perhaps matches TRBD1 (5 bases). Looked up from germline, CDR1 is SGHTA and CDR2 is FQGNSA. The CDR3 is 15 amino acids. Trimming stripped 0 bases from V and 6 bases from J, with 12 bases between. The CDR3 here is CASSLASGAGQPQHF. The CDR3 nucleotides read TGTGCCAGCAGCTTAGCGTCCGGGGCAGGTCAGCCCCAGCATTTT.

This chain joins TRBV14 and TRBJ1-1; the D gene is possibly TRBD1 (5 bases). Germline V CDR1 and CDR2: SGHDN, FVKESK. CDR3 size: 15 residues. Trimming shortened V by 4 bases and J by 2 bases, and 14 bases separated the two germline ends. The CDR3 reads CASSPWHRPNTEAFF. CDR3 in DNA: TGTGCCAGCAGCCCCTGGCACAGGCCAAACACTGAAGCTTTCTTT. Variable domain in full (rest from reference TRBV14 and TRBJ1-1): EAGVTQFPSHSVIEKGQTVTLRCDPISGHDNLYWYRRVMGKEIKFLLHFVKESKQDESGMPNNRFLAERTGGTYSTLKVQPAELEDSGVYFCASSPWHRPNTEAFFGQGTRLTVV.

This clonotype was seen repeatedly, ten times or more. The chain is built from TRBV29-1 and TRBJ2-1, with a tentative D call TRBD2 (5 bases). Germline V gene sequence: CDR1 SQVTM, CDR2 ANQGSEA. The ends were cut back, 3 bases at V and 8 bases at J, with 11 bases in the middle. The CDR3 is 12 amino acids. The DNA for the CDR3 is TGCAGCGTTGATCGGGGTTTCGATGAGCAGTTCTTC. Translating gives CSVDRGFDEQFF.

The V call is TRBV24-1, the J call TRBJ1-2; possible D gene TRBD1, 6 bases. Trimming removed 3 bases at V and 5 bases at J, with 12 bases between. The V gene's germline CDR1 is KGHDR and CDR2 SFDVKD. This CDR3 has 14 amino acids. The CDR3 sequence is CATSDRAGQYGYTF. The CDR3 DNA follows: TGTGCCACCAGTGATCGGGCAGGACAGTATGGCTACACCTTC.

V gene TRBV3-1 combines with J gene TRBJ2-7, with D maybe TRBD2 (5 bases). CDR1 is LGHDT and CDR2 is YNNKEL in the germline V gene (reference sequence). CDR3 length equals 12 residues. V was shortened by 3 bases and J by 6 bases, with 9 bases between the two germline ends. The CDR3: CASSQRRGEQYF. The CDR3 coding sequence is TGTGCCAGCAGCCAGAGACGGGGCGAGCAGTACTTC.

This clonotype showed up just a few times. The chain carries TRBV20-1 and TRBJ1-5; no firm D call. CDR1 is DFQATT, CDR2 SNEGSKA, per germline (reference sequence). The length of the CDR3 is 14 residues. CDR3 protein: CSFRAEDSNQPQHF. The CDR3 DNA is TGCAGCTTCCGGGCGGAAGATAGCAATCAGCCCCAGCATTTT.

This clonotype has only a few counts. This chain links TRBV20-1 with TRBJ1-3, with unresolved D. This CDR3 spans 15 amino acids. The V gene's germline CDR1 is DFQATT and CDR2 SNEGSKA (reference sequence). V was trimmed by 3 bases and J by 3 bases, leaving 15 bases between them. The DNA of the CDR3 is TGCAGTGCTAGTGGGGAGAGTTTAATTGGAAACACCATATATTTT. Protein product: CSASGESLIGNTIYF.

The chain recombines TRBV7-9 with TRBJ1-1; D not certain. CDR3 length equals 14 residues. Trimming cost V 6 bases and J 0 bases, with 11 bases left between them. From germline, CDR1 is SEHNR and CDR2 FQNEAQ (reference sequence). This CDR3 reads CASRATRLNTEAFF. CDR3 DNA: TGTGCCAGCAGGGCGACAAGATTGAACACTGAAGCTTTCTTT.

In its sample, this clonotype was seen a few times. V gene TRBV5-4 combines with J gene TRBJ1-6, with a weak D call TRBD1 (6 bases). The CDR3 is made up of 12 amino acids. Trimming took 4 bases from V and 15 from J, leaving 14 bases between them. CDR1 is SGHNT, CDR2 YYREEE, per germline (reference sequence). The CDR3 sequence is CASSVDSSLLHF. For the CDR3, the DNA is TGTGCCAGCAGCGTGGACAGTTCCCTCCTCCACTTT. The full variable domain, completed using reference TRBV5-4 and TRBJ1-6, is ETGVTQSPTHLIKTRGQQVTLRCSSQSGHNTVSWYQQALGQGPQFIFQYYREEENGRGNFPPRFSGLQFPNYSSELNVNALELDDSALYLCASSVDSSLLHFGNGTRLTVT.

This clonotype was seen repeatedly, ten times or more. The J gene is TRBJ1-5, the V gene TRBV20-1; TRBD1 is a possible D gene (6 bases). This CDR3 contains 15 residues. Germline CDR1 is DFQATT and CDR2 is SNEGSKA (reference sequence). V was cut by 5 bases and J by 4 bases, with 18 bases left in between. In DNA form, the CDR3 reads TGCAGTGCTCCCAAACGTGGGCAGGGGAATCAGCCCCAGCATTTT. Protein sequence: CSAPKRGQGNQPQHF.

The chain couples TRBV7-2 to TRBJ2-7, with 7 bases fitting TRBD1. The CDR3 extends over 17 amino acids. Trimming cost V 0 bases and J 2 bases; bases outside gene matches: 10. From germline, CDR1 is SGHTA and CDR2 FQGNSA. CDR3 amino acids: CASSLARLRGLTYEQYF. CDR3 coding DNA: TGTGCCAGCAGCTTAGCGCGATTAAGGGGGCTGACCTACGAGCAGTACTTC. The full variable domain, rest sourced from reference TRBV7-2 and TRBJ2-7, is GAGVSQSPSNKVTEKGKDVELRCDPISGHTALYWYRQSLGQGLEFLIYFQGNSAPDKSGLPSDRFSAERTGGSVSTLTIQRTQQEDSAVYLCASSLARLRGLTYEQYFGPGTRLTVT.

This clonotype was detected ten times or more. The chain uses TRBV20-1 and TRBJ2-3, with D uncertain. With 3 bases removed from V and 5 bases from J, the gap between germline ends came to 6 bases. CDR1 is DFQATT and CDR2 is SNEGSKA in the germline V gene (reference sequence). The CDR3 covers 11 residues. The CDR3 DNA is TGCAGTGCTAGCGGAGTAGATACGCAGTATTTT. Its translation is CSASGVDTQYF.